This T cell receptor (beta chain) was recorded in a study of T cell responses to AZD1222 COVID-19 vaccine. Germline trimming cut 3 bases from V and 4 bases from J; bases unmatched to any gene: 4. The CDR3 runs to 15 residues. The germline V gene encodes CDR1 SGHNT and CDR2 YENEEA. Some clones are missing from TCRdb's copy, which holds only in-frame ones; the method was immunoSEQ multiplex PCR. The table records roughly 110,000 clones, about 90% of them present only once. This clone was picked up one time. The J gene is TRBJ2-2, the V gene TRBV11-3, with 8 positions matching TRBD1. Sequenced material: peripheral blood, taken on day 0 of AZD1222 vaccination. The sequence was obtained from an adult in good health. The CDR3 spells CASSLLTGGTGELFF. CDR3 sequence (DNA): TGTGCCAGCAGCTTGTTAACAGGGGGCACCGGGGAGCTGTTTTTT.